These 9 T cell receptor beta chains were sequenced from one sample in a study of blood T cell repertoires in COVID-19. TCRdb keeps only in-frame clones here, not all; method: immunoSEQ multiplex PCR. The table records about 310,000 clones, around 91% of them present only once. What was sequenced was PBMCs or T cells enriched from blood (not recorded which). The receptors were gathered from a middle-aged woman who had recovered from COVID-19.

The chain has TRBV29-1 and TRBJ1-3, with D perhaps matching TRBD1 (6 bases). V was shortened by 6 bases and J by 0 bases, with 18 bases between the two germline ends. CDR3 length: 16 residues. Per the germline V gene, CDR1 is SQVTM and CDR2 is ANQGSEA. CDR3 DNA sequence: TGCAGCGTAAGACCGTCAGGGGTAGCCTCTGGAAACACCATATATTTT. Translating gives CSVRPSGVASGNTIYF.

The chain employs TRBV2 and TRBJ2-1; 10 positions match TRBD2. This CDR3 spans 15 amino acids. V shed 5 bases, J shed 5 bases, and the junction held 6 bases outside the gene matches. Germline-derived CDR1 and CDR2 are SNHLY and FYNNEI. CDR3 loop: CASSFRLAGDNEQFF. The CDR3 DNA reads TGTGCCAGCAGTTTTCGACTAGCGGGTGACAATGAGCAGTTCTTC.

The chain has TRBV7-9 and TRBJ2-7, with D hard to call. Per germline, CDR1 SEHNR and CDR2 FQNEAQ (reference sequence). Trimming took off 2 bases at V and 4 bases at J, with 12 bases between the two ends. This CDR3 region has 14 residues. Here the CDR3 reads CASSLLAGPYEQYF. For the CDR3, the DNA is TGTGCCAGCAGCTTACTGGCAGGCCCTTACGAGCAGTACTTC.

The DNA of the CDR3 is TGTGCCACCTCCGGAGGGCTCTACACTGAAGCTTTCTTT. It is translated as CATSGGLYTEAFF. The chain links TRBV28 to TRBJ1-1, with D unresolved. Trimming removed 10 bases from V and 3 bases from J, with 15 bases in between. CDR3 length equals 13 residues. CDR1 is MDHEN and CDR2 is SYDVKM in the germline V gene.

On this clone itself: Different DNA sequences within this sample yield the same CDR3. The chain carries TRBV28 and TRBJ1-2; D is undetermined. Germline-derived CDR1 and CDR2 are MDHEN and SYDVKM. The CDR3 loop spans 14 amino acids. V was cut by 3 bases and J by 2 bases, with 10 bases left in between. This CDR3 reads CASSFPGENYGYTF. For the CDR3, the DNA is TGTGCCAGCAGTTTTCCGGGAGAGAACTATGGCTACACCTTC.

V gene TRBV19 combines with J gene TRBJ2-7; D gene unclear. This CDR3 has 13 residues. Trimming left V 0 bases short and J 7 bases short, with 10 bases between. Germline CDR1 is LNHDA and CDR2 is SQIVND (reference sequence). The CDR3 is CASSIDSSGEQYF. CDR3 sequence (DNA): TGTGCCAGTAGTATAGATTCTAGTGGGGAGCAGTACTTC.

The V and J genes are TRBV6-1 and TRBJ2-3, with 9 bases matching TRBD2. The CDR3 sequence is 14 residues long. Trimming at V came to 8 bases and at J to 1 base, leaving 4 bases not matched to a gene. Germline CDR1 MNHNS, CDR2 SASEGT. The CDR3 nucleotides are TGTGCCAGCGCCAGACTAGCGGGCACAGATACGCAGTATTTT. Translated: CASARLAGTDTQYF.

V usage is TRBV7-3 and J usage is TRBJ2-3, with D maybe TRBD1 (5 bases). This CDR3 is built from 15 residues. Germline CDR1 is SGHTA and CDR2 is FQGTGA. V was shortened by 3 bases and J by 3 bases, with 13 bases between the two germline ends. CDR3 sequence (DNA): TGTGCCAGCAGCTTTAGGGGCCGGCCTACAGATACGCAGTATTTT. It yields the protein CASSFRGRPTDTQYF.

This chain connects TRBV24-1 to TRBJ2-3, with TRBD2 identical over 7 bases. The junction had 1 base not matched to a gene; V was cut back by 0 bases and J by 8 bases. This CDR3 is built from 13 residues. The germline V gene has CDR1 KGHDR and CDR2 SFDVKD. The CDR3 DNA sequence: TGTGCCACCAGTGATTTGGGCGGGGGTACGCAGTATTTT. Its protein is CATSDLGGGTQYF.